These 26 T cell receptor beta chains share one sample of origin, sequenced in a study of OX40 agonist ivuxolimab in advanced cancers. TCRdb's table, derived via immunoSEQ multiplex PCR, lists solely in-frame clones and lacks some. The repertoire holds nearly 20,000 clones, with roughly 80% as singletons. Source: CD4+ or CD8+ T cells sorted from blood, taken in a trial of the OX40 agonist ivuxolimab. These receptors came from an adult with an advanced solid tumor such as melanoma, head and neck, liver or kidney cancer.

As to this clone: This CDR3 is also generated by other DNA sequences in the sample. The chain couples TRBV21-1 to TRBJ2-2. TRBV21-1 is recorded as a pseudogene. This CDR3 comprises 13 residues. In DNA, the CDR3 is TGTGCCAGCAGCAAAGGGAACACCGGGGAGCTGTTTTTT. This encodes CASSKGNTGELFF.

V gene TRBV19 combines with J gene TRBJ2-5; 7 bases fit TRBD1. Near its end, the DNA agrees better with TRBJ2-7, so the J call may be wrong. The CDR3 spans 16 residues. Germline V lookup: CDR1 LNHDA, CDR2 SQIVND (reference sequence). Here the CDR3 reads CASSVQQGPLGYEQYF. The CDR3 DNA reads as TGTGCCAGTAGTGTACAACAGGGGCCCTTGGGCTACGAGCAGTACTTC.

V and J are TRBV28 and TRBJ2-1, with D perhaps matching TRBD2 (5 bases). This CDR3 contains 15 residues. Trimming pared 6 bases from V and 0 bases from J, leaving 12 bases between. CDR1 is MDHEN, CDR2 SYDVKM, per germline. The CDR3 region has the DNA TGTGCCAGCAGCATGGGTGGGAGCTCCTACAATGAGCAGTTCTTC. It yields the protein CASSMGGSSYNEQFF.

The chain carries TRBV19 and TRBJ1-1, with 7 bases identical to TRBD1. The CDR3 runs to 15 residues. The trim removed 1 base at V and 5 bases at J, leaving 7 bases unmatched. Germline CDR1 is LNHDA and CDR2 is SQIVND (reference sequence). The CDR3 DNA follows: TGTGCCAGTAGTATAGGGTCAGGGGGAAATACTGAAGCTTTCTTT. It specifies CASSIGSGGNTEAFF.

This chain connects TRBV19 to TRBJ1-4; weak D call: TRBD1 (5 bases). Trimming took off 2 bases at V and 8 bases at J, with 12 bases between the two ends. The CDR3 runs to 14 residues. Per the germline V gene, CDR1 is LNHDA and CDR2 is SQIVND (reference sequence). CDR3 residues: CASSIRGAAEKLFF. DNA for the CDR3: TGTGCCAGTAGTATACGAGGGGCCGCGGAAAAACTGTTTTTT. Together with reference TRBV19 and TRBJ1-4, the CDR3 gives the full variable domain: DGGITQSPKYLFRKEGQNVTLSCEQNLNHDAMYWYRQDPGQGLRLIYYSQIVNDFQKGDIAEGYSVSREKKESFPLTVTSAQKNPTAFYLCASSIRGAAEKLFFGSGTQLSVL.

This chain links TRBV5-6 with TRBJ2-1; D unclear. Per germline, CDR1 SGHDT and CDR2 YYEEEE. The CDR3 extends over 12 amino acids. The ends were cut back, 2 bases at V and 8 bases at J, with 8 bases in the middle. Here the CDR3 DNA reads TGTGCCAGCAGCTTTTTTGGGGATGAGCAGTTCTTC. This translates into CASSFFGDEQFF.

This rearrangement joins TRBV25-1 to TRBJ2-2; D gene uncertain. Germline V gene lookup returns CDR1 MGHDK and CDR2 SYGVNS. CDR3 length: 11 residues. Trimming cost V 5 bases and J 9 bases, with 7 bases left between them. The CDR3 spells CASSPEWELFF. Written as DNA, the CDR3 is TGTGCCAGCAGTCCAGAATGGGAGCTGTTTTTT.

The chain employs TRBV6-1 and TRBJ1-5, with D tentatively TRBD1 (5 bases). From germline, CDR1 is MNHNS and CDR2 SASEGT. Trimming removed 3 bases from V and 1 base from J, with 16 bases in between. There are 17 residues in the CDR3. CDR3 protein: CASSEGVGVLSNQPQHF. The CDR3 nucleotides read TGTGCCAGCAGTGAGGGGGTGGGGGTCCTAAGCAATCAGCCCCAGCATTTT.

About this clone: A junction end diverges from the germline sequence, so it may reflect a read error. The genes are TRBV30 and TRBJ1-1; D call uncertain. Germline values: CDR1 GTSNPN, CDR2 SVGIG (reference sequence). The length of the CDR3 is 11 residues. The CDR3 nucleotides read TGTGCCTGGAGTCTGAACATTGAAGCTTTCTTT. It encodes CAWSLNIEAFF.

This clone was observed a few times. The V and J genes are TRBV11-3 and TRBJ2-1; TRBD2 agrees at 13 bases. This CDR3 region has 18 residues. The trim removed 5 bases at V and 0 bases at J, leaving 7 bases unmatched. The germline V gene has CDR1 SGHNT and CDR2 YENEEA. The DNA for the CDR3 is TGTGCCAGCAGCCCCGGACTAGCGGGGGCCCTCTCCTACAATGAGCAGTTCTTC. Translating gives CASSPGLAGALSYNEQFF.

This sequence joins TRBV27 and TRBJ1-6; no clear D. With 4 bases removed from V and 2 bases from J, the gap between germline ends came to 6 bases. The CDR3 length is 14 residues. Germline V gives CDR1 MNHEY, CDR2 SMNVEV (reference sequence). This CDR3 reads CASSSATYNSPLHF. DNA for the CDR3: TGTGCCAGCAGTTCGGCAACCTATAATTCACCCCTCCACTTT.

The J gene is TRBJ2-5, the V gene TRBV6-5; D may be TRBD1 (7 bases). CDR1 is MNHEY and CDR2 is SVGAGI in the germline V gene. The CDR3 contains 16 residues. Trimming cost V 0 bases and J 2 bases, with 13 bases left between them. CDR3 residues: CASSYSMGGQQETQYF. In DNA, the CDR3 is TGTGCCAGCAGTTACTCGATGGGGGGACAGCAAGAGACCCAGTACTTC.

This clone was picked up a small number of times. The chain employs TRBV28 and TRBJ2-3; the match to TRBD1 covers 9 bases. The CDR3 consists of 14 residues. Germline CDR1 is MDHEN and CDR2 is SYDVKM. The junction had 2 bases not matched to a gene; V was cut back by 5 bases and J by 2 bases. The CDR3 spells CASSPQGATDTQYF. CDR3 sequence (DNA): TGTGCCAGCAGTCCACAGGGGGCCACAGATACGCAGTATTTT.

A remark on this clone: The junction and the germline gene differ at one end; a read error may be behind it. This chain uses TRBV28 with TRBJ2-2; D is ambiguous. This CDR3 has 17 residues. Looked up from germline, CDR1 is MDHEN and CDR2 is SYDVKM. CDR3 region: CASSFTSGSRNPGELFF. The CDR3 DNA sequence: TGTGCCAGCAGTTTTACGTCTGGCAGCAGGAACCCCGGGGAGCTGTTTTTT.

This chain joins TRBV11-3 and TRBJ2-2; D is unclear. Germline values: CDR1 SGHNT, CDR2 YENEEA. The length of the CDR3 is 15 residues. Trimming left V 6 bases short and J 0 bases short, with 11 bases between. CDR3 residues: CASSPQRANTGELFF. The CDR3 region has the DNA TGTGCCAGCAGTCCCCAGCGTGCGAACACCGGGGAGCTGTTTTTT. Using reference TRBV11-3 and TRBJ2-2 for the parts outside the CDR3, the full variable domain is EAGVVQSPRYKIIEKKQPVAFWCNPISGHNTLYWYLQNLGQGPELLIRYENEEAVDDSQLPKDRFSAERLKGVDSTLKIQPAELGDSAVYLCASSPQRANTGELFFGEGSRLTVL.

The chain links TRBV6-1 to TRBJ2-5; D call uncertain. The germline CDR1 and CDR2 sequences are MNHNS and SASEGT. Trimming shortened V by 10 bases and J by 2 bases, and 5 bases separated the two germline ends. CDR3 size: 10 residues. The CDR3 DNA reads as TGTGCCATCGCGCAAGAGACCCAGTACTTC. The encoded protein is CAIAQETQYF.

The chain uses TRBV4-1 and TRBJ2-7; the match to TRBD2 covers 11 bases. CDR3 size: 15 residues. The germline V gene encodes CDR1 MGHRA and CDR2 YSYEKL. The V and J ends lost 0 bases and 7 bases, in that order; junction bases with no gene match: 5. The CDR3 DNA sequence: TGCGCCAGCAGCCAAGAATACCTAGCGGGAGGTGAGCAGTACTTC. It is translated as CASSQEYLAGGEQYF.

To note about this clone: Other DNA sequences of this sample code for an identical CDR3. The chain couples TRBV6-5 to TRBJ1-5; D not certain. The CDR3 is 9 amino acids. The germline V gene has CDR1 MNHEY and CDR2 SVGAGI. V was cut by 11 bases and J by 7 bases, with 6 bases left in between. The CDR3 DNA reads as TGTGCCTCCGGGCAGCCCCAGCATTTT. Translated: CASGQPQHF.

The chain is built from TRBV19 and TRBJ1-2; no clear D gene. The V and J ends lost 1 base and 0 bases respectively, with 15 bases between them. This CDR3 has 17 amino acids. Germline assignment: CDR1 LNHDA and CDR2 SQIVND (reference sequence). The CDR3 bases are TGTGCCAGTAGTATAGCCTTCGGGAGAAACCCTAACTATGGCTACACCTTC. As protein: CASSIAFGRNPNYGYTF.

This clone has a single count. The rearrangement joins TRBV28 to TRBJ2-2; tentative D call: TRBD1 (6 bases). Deletions cut 6 bases from V and 4 bases from J, with 39 bases between. From germline, CDR1 is MDHEN and CDR2 SYDVKM. The CDR3 has 23 amino acids. The CDR3 coding sequence is TGTGCCAGCAGCCAAGTTTACGTTTCAAGTCCGCAGGGGTTTTCGCCCCTCACCGGGGAGCTGTTTTTT. Translated: CASSQVYVSSPQGFSPLTGELFF.

This clone was counted once. The chain links TRBV4-2 to TRBJ2-7; 12 bases align to TRBD2. V was clipped by 3 bases and J by 0 bases; unmatched bases: 12. CDR3 length: 19 amino acids. CDR1 and CDR2 (germline): LGHNA, YNFKEQ. The CDR3 sequence: CASSHAGTSGPQSSYEQYF. Here the CDR3 DNA reads TGTGCCAGCAGCCATGCCGGGACTAGCGGGCCCCAGAGCTCCTACGAGCAGTACTTC.

The chain uses TRBV27 and TRBJ1-1; D call uncertain. The CDR3 length is 16 residues. Germline lookup yields CDR1 MNHEY and CDR2 SMNVEV (reference sequence). Trimming shortened V by 6 bases and J by 1 base, and 18 bases separated the two germline ends. CDR3 bases: TGTGCCAGCAGCTTTAGGGAACTTGAGAAGAACACTGAAGCTTTCTTT. It yields the protein CASSFRELEKNTEAFF.

This clone has ten or more counts. The chain recombines TRBV4-1 with TRBJ2-3, with D hard to call. This CDR3 has 12 amino acids. CDR1 and CDR2 (germline): MGHRA, YSYEKL. Between the trimmed V and J ends, which lost 0 bases and 7 bases, there was a span of 5 bases. CDR3: CASSQEVNTQYF. Written as DNA, the CDR3 is TGCGCCAGCAGCCAAGAAGTGAATACGCAGTATTTT.

This clone has just a few counts. J is TRBJ2-5 and V is TRBV7-8; D unclear. The CDR3 is 13 amino acids. Germline V CDR1 and CDR2: SGHVS, FQNEAQ. Trimming removed 5 bases from V and 1 base from J, with 8 bases in between. CDR3 nucleotides: TGTGCCAGCAGCGAGCGATCCCAAGAGACCCAGTACTTC. It codes for CASSERSQETQYF.

The CDR3 spells CASSPAAGGPQETQYF. In nucleotides, the CDR3 is TGTGCCAGCAGCCCGGCGGCAGGCGGGCCCCAAGAGACCCAGTACTTC. The V gene is TRBV7-8, the J gene TRBJ2-5; tentatively, D is TRBD2 (5 bases). The CDR3 length is 16 residues. Trimming took off 5 bases at V and 1 base at J, with 17 bases between the two ends. Germline V lookup: CDR1 SGHVS, CDR2 FQNEAQ.

The chain recombines TRBV10-3 with TRBJ2-1, with a weak D call TRBD2 (5 bases). Germline lookup yields CDR1 ENHRY and CDR2 SYGVKD. This CDR3 is 16 amino acids long. The V end was cut by 2 bases, the J end by 0 bases, with 11 bases between. This CDR3 reads CAISEERLGSYNEQFF. In nucleotides, the CDR3 is TGTGCCATCAGTGAGGAGCGGCTAGGCTCCTACAATGAGCAGTTCTTC.